This entry concerns a single TCR beta chain. Its target is unknown. The data stem from a study of siplizumab effects on memory and regulatory T cells. The study's findings and limits: Tregs that proliferated in siplizumab cultures did not have their suppressive function confirmed.

Every sample had 95,000 to 100,000 of its TCR templates assayed. Produced via immunoSEQ multiplex PCR; TCRdb's table is partial and in-frame only. The sample includes tens of thousands of clones, roughly 89% of them seen just once. The sequencing sample was made of CD8+ T cells sorted from blood. The clonotype was recovered from a human donor in good health.

In nucleotides, the CDR3 is TGTGCCAGCAGTCCCTACGGGGGGGAGAGTAGCGATGAGCAGTTCTTC. This gives the protein CASSPYGGESSDEQFF. The chain couples TRBV27 to TRBJ2-1; 8 bases fit TRBD2. The CDR3 spans 16 residues. From germline, CDR1 is MNHEY and CDR2 SMNVEV (reference sequence). V was clipped by 5 bases and J by 8 bases; unmatched bases: 14.